Following are 13 T cell receptor beta chains from one sample sequenced in a study of blood T cell repertoires in COVID-19. Generated by immunoSEQ multiplex PCR, the TCRdb table keeps only in-frame clones and is missing some. The data show about 190,000 clones, under 90% seen once. The specimen sequenced was peripheral blood. Every receptor here comes from a man aged 25 to 40 with active or convalescent COVID-19.

The chain carries TRBV7-2 and TRBJ2-5; 11 bases fit TRBD1. The CDR3 spans 15 residues. With V trimmed by 4 bases and J by 0 bases, 1 base remained unmatched. Looked up from germline, CDR1 is SGHTA and CDR2 is FQGNSA. CDR3 sequence (DNA): TGTGCCAGCAGCTCGGACAGGGGGCACCAAGAGACCCAGTACTTC. This encodes CASSSDRGHQETQYF.

The J gene is TRBJ1-1, the V gene TRBV29-1; D call uncertain. Per germline, CDR1 SQVTM and CDR2 ANQGSEA. The CDR3 sequence is 14 residues long. V was pared by 5 bases and J by 4 bases, with 17 bases between. CDR3: CSVYPHVSGTEAFF. Written as DNA, the CDR3 is TGCAGCGTTTACCCCCATGTCAGCGGCACTGAAGCTTTCTTT.

The chain's CDR3 is CASSSFTGYGYTF. The DNA for the CDR3 is TGTGCCAGCAGCTCCTTTACAGGGTACGGCTACACCTTC. The chain has TRBV11-1 and TRBJ1-2; D possibly corresponds to TRBD1 (6 bases). V was shortened by 4 bases and J by 8 bases, with 14 bases between the two germline ends. CDR3 length: 13 amino acids. Germline loops: CDR1 SGHAT, CDR2 FQDESV (reference sequence).

The V call is TRBV10-1, the J call TRBJ2-6; unclear D gene. The CDR3 contains 16 residues. CDR1 is WNHNN, CDR2 SYGVQD, per germline (reference sequence). Trimming removed 2 bases from V and 0 bases from J, with 8 bases in between. The CDR3 spells CASSEGFTSGANVLTF. The CDR3 DNA follows: TGCGCCAGCAGTGAGGGCTTCACCTCTGGGGCCAACGTCCTGACTTTC.

The table lists this clone with a few counts. The genes are TRBV6-5 and TRBJ2-7; 7 bases map to TRBD1. The J segment lost 6 bases and the V segment lost 6 bases, leaving 8 bases of the junction unmatched. The CDR3 is 13 residues long. CDR1 is MNHEY and CDR2 is SVGAGI in the germline V gene. Here the CDR3 reads CASSTGDRGEQYV. The CDR3 DNA reads TGTGCCAGCAGCACCGGGGACAGAGGCGAGCAGTACGTC.

J is TRBJ2-3 and V is TRBV15; the match to TRBD1 covers 10 bases. Germline V gives CDR1 LNHNV, CDR2 YYDKDF (reference sequence). The ends lost 4 bases at V and 5 bases at J; junction bases unmatched: 6. The CDR3 sequence is 15 residues long. As DNA, the CDR3 is TGTGCCACCAGCATAGCGGGACAGGGGATAGATACGCAGTATTTT. This encodes CATSIAGQGIDTQYF. The full variable domain, completed using reference TRBV15 and TRBJ2-3, is DAMVIQNPRYQVTQFGKPVTLSCSQTLNHNVMYWYQQKSSQAPKLLFHYYDKDFNNEADTPDNFQSRRPNTSFCFLDIRSPGLGDTAMYLCATSIAGQGIDTQYFGPGTRLTVL.

The chain is built from TRBV6-6 and TRBJ2-7; 8 bases are shared with TRBD1. Germline CDR1 and CDR2: MNHNY and SVGAGI (reference sequence). This CDR3 is built from 14 residues. With 6 bases clipped from V and 3 bases from J, the junction kept 7 bases outside the gene matches. The DNA of the CDR3 is TGTGCCAGCAGCTCGGGACAGGTAATCTACGAGCAGTACGTC. It encodes CASSSGQVIYEQYV.

The chain recombines TRBV6-5 with TRBJ2-7; 8 bases map to TRBD1. In germline, CDR1 is MNHEY, CDR2 SVGAGI. V lost 5 bases and J lost 2; bases outside the gene matches: 5. The CDR3 has 14 amino acids. CDR3 DNA sequence: TGTGCCAGCAGTCCCGACAGGGGCACCTACGAGCAGTACTTC. This sequence encodes CASSPDRGTYEQYF.

The chain uses TRBV19 and TRBJ1-1, with 9 bases fitting TRBD1. J gave up 9 bases and V 6 bases, and 5 bases lay outside the gene matches. Germline loops: CDR1 LNHDA, CDR2 SQIVND (reference sequence). The length of the CDR3 is 12 residues. The CDR3 coding sequence is TGTGCCAGTAGGTGGACAGGGGCCCAAGCTTTCTTT. Encoded protein: CASRWTGAQAFF.

This clone has a single count. At one end the junction does not follow the germline gene, possibly because of a read error. This chain links TRBV25-1 with TRBJ1-4; D not certain. The CDR3 runs to 11 residues. Germline V lookup: CDR1 MGHDK, CDR2 SYGVNS. CDR3 sequence reads: CASSEGGLPRF. CDR3 nucleotide sequence: TGTGCCAGCAGTGAAGGAGGCTTACCCCGTTTT.

The chain employs TRBV19 and TRBJ1-5, with 8 bases aligning to TRBD1. CDR3 length: 16 residues. The trim removed 4 bases at V and 6 bases at J, leaving 11 bases unmatched. Germline lookup yields CDR1 LNHDA and CDR2 SQIVND (reference sequence). The CDR3 region is CASSKQTGEWAQPQHF. The CDR3 DNA reads TGTGCCAGTAGTAAACAGACAGGGGAATGGGCTCAGCCCCAGCATTTT.

This chain joins TRBV24-1 and TRBJ1-2, with D possibly matching TRBD1 (6 bases). Trimming took 4 bases from V and 6 from J, leaving 11 bases between them. Germline assignment: CDR1 KGHDR and CDR2 SFDVKD. The CDR3 runs to 13 residues. The CDR3 nucleotides read TGTGCCACCAGTGACGGCGCAGGGGATGGCTACACCTTC. It codes for CATSDGAGDGYTF.

V and J are TRBV2 and TRBJ1-5, with a weak D call TRBD1 (5 bases). The germline V and J ends were trimmed by 6 bases and 5 bases, with 14 bases remaining between them. The CDR3 is 14 amino acids. In germline, CDR1 is SNHLY, CDR2 FYNNEI. Written as DNA, the CDR3 is TGTGCCAGCAGGGGGCAGGTTAGGGATCAGCCCCAGCATTTT. This codes for CASRGQVRDQPQHF.